The 31 T cell receptor beta chains reported below all come from one sample, sequenced in a study of regulatory T cells in long-lasting Graves disease. Time point defined: newly diagnosed GD, antithyroid drugs for less than 3 months. The authors made the TCR library using RNA they extracted from PBMCs. Arm-PCR of CDR3 regions and iRepertoire HTBI primers were the basis on which TCR beta libraries were built. TCRdb used MiXCR to reprocess the multiplex PCR reads, holding one entry per CDR3 protein. This repertoire shows hundreds of thousands of distinct CDR3 sequences, roughly 17% found once; its top ten account for around a tenth. These records were also assigned to another study, of T cells in Graves' hyperthyroidism and ophthalmopathy.

Sequenced here: peripheral blood mononuclear cells (PBMCs), sampled at new diagnosis, from a patient treated with antithyroid drugs. The receptor set was obtained from a woman in her twenties or thirties with Graves disease.

The chain combines TRBV20-1 with TRBJ2-1; unclear D gene. Trimming shortened V by 3 bases and J by 5 bases, and 11 bases separated the two germline ends. The CDR3 runs to 13 residues. Per germline, CDR1 DFQATT and CDR2 SNEGSKA (reference sequence). CDR3 sequence: CSASAGRNNEQFF. Written as DNA, the CDR3 is TGCAGTGCTAGCGCTGGAAGAAACAATGAGCAGTTCTTC.

V is TRBV14 and J is TRBJ2-3; TRBD1 agrees at 9 bases. V shed 5 bases and J 4 bases; nucleotides not matched to a gene: 4. CDR1 and CDR2 from the germline V gene are SGHDN and FVKESK. The CDR3 contains 14 residues. The CDR3, as DNA: TGTGCCAGCAGCTCCCGACAGGGGGCAGATACGCAGTATTTT. Protein product: CASSSRQGADTQYF. Looking up the rest from reference TRBV14 and TRBJ2-3 gives the full variable domain: EAGVTQFPSHSVIEKGQTVTLRCDPISGHDNLYWYRRVMGKEIKFLLHFVKESKQDESGMPNNRFLAERTGGTYSTLKVQPAELEDSGVYFCASSSRQGADTQYFGPGTRLTVL.

The table lists this clonotype with many counts. The chain links TRBV5-5 to TRBJ1-1, with D perhaps TRBD1 (6 bases). Trimming cost V 0 bases and J 6 bases, with 15 bases left between them. This CDR3 is built from 15 residues. Germline values: CDR1 SGHKS, CDR2 YYEKEE (reference sequence). CDR3 in DNA: TGTGCCAGCAGCTTGGCAAAGCAAGGGGGGGCTGAAGCTTTCTTT. The encoded protein is CASSLAKQGGAEAFF.

This clonotype was seen ten or more times. The CDR3 sequence is CAIRETQGSETQYF. DNA of the CDR3: TGTGCCATCAGGGAAACCCAGGGATCAGAGACCCAGTACTTC. V and J are TRBV10-3 and TRBJ2-5; TRBD1 is a possible D gene (5 bases). The V gene's germline CDR1 is ENHRY and CDR2 SYGVKD. The CDR3 has 14 amino acids. The V and J ends lost 6 bases and 4 bases respectively, with 15 bases between them.

The rearrangement uses TRBV28 and TRBJ1-2; the match to TRBD1 covers 11 bases. V lost 3 bases to trimming and J lost 2 bases; unmatched junction nucleotides: 5. Germline CDR1 and CDR2: MDHEN and SYDVKM. This CDR3 has 16 residues. The CDR3 region is CASSLWTGGANYGYTF. In DNA, the CDR3 is TGTGCCAGCAGTTTGTGGACAGGGGGCGCGAACTATGGCTACACCTTC.

V and J are TRBV5-1 and TRBJ2-2, with TRBD2 matching over 10 bases. Germline V lookup: CDR1 SGHRS, CDR2 YFSETQ. V shed 0 bases, J shed 1 base, and the junction held 3 bases outside the gene matches. The CDR3 covers 17 residues. This CDR3 is CASSLAGTSENTGELFF. Written as DNA, the CDR3 is TGCGCCAGCAGCTTGGCCGGGACTAGCGAGAACACCGGGGAGCTGTTTTTT.

The rearrangement uses TRBV6-2 or TRBV6-3 and TRBJ2-7; 9 bases line up with TRBD1. The CDR3 is 14 amino acids. From germline, CDR1 is MNHEY and CDR2 SVGEGT. Trimming at V came to 4 bases and at J to 5 bases, leaving 6 bases not matched to a gene. The CDR3 sequence: CASSLRGQGNEQYF. In DNA, the CDR3 is TGTGCCAGCAGTTTAAGGGGACAGGGAAACGAGCAGTACTTC.

This clonotype appeared many times. V and J are TRBV10-3 and TRBJ2-7, with 10 nucleotides matching TRBD2. CDR3 length equals 15 residues. Looked up from germline, CDR1 is ENHRY and CDR2 is SYGVKD. V lost 4 bases and J lost 4; bases outside the gene matches: 7. CDR3 sequence: CAISGESGRAYEQYF. The CDR3 nucleotides read TGTGCCATCAGTGGAGAGAGCGGGAGGGCGTACGAGCAGTACTTC.

This clonotype was counted at least ten times. The genes are TRBV6-2 or TRBV6-3 and TRBJ1-1; D gene unclear. Trimming took off 0 bases at V and 6 bases at J, with 17 bases between the two ends. CDR1 and CDR2 from the germline V gene are MNHEY and SVGEGT. The CDR3 length is 16 residues. CDR3 amino acids: CASSYSPRSRSSEAFF. For the CDR3, the DNA is TGTGCCAGCAGTTACTCTCCAAGGAGTCGTTCGTCTGAAGCTTTCTTT.

This clonotype was recorded at least ten times. The chain couples TRBV2 to TRBJ2-3, with 7 bases identical to TRBD1. The germline gives CDR1 SNHLY, CDR2 FYNNEI. Trimming took 10 bases from V and 6 from J; bases not matched to a gene: 4. The CDR3 totals 11 residues. The CDR3 loop is CATTGRDTQYF. The CDR3 DNA sequence: TGTGCCACGACAGGGCGTGATACGCAGTATTTT.

The CDR3 coding sequence is TGTGCCAGCAGTGTGCCTTCGGGACAGGGTCAGATTTATGGCTACACCTTC. Its translation: CASSVPSGQGQIYGYTF. The rearrangement links TRBV2 to TRBJ1-2; TRBD1 aligns across 9 bases. CDR3 size: 17 residues. CDR1 is SNHLY and CDR2 is FYNNEI in the germline V gene. The trim removed 4 bases at V and 5 bases at J, leaving 14 bases unmatched. Complete variable domain (other parts from reference TRBV2 and TRBJ1-2): EPEVTQTPSHQVTQMGQEVILRCVPISNHLYFYWYRQILGQKVEFLVSFYNNEISEKSEIFDDQFSVERPDGSNFTLKIRSTKLEDSAMYFCASSVPSGQGQIYGYTFGSGTRLTVV.

This clonotype has only a few counts. The V gene is TRBV12-3 or TRBV12-4, the J gene TRBJ1-5; D is unresolved. The length of the CDR3 is 12 residues. Trimming cost V 6 bases and J 7 bases, with 10 bases left between them. CDR3 region: CASSEKPQPQHF. The CDR3 coding sequence is TGTGCCAGCAGCGAGAAACCACAGCCCCAGCATTTT.

Of note for this clonotype: With a much larger clone just one base away, this may be a read error. V usage is TRBV18 and J usage is TRBJ1-1, with TRBD1 as a possible D gene (6 bases). Deletions cut 4 bases from V and 5 bases from J, with 14 bases between. CDR1 and CDR2 (germline): KGHSH, LQKENI. The CDR3 extends over 14 amino acids. CDR3 sequence reads: CASSRQASDTEAFF. The CDR3 bases are TGTGCCAGCTCACGACAGGCTTCAGATACTGAAGCTTTCTTT.

This chain joins TRBV4-1 and TRBJ2-2; 8 positions agree with TRBD2. With V trimmed by 3 bases and J by 2 bases, 8 bases remained unmatched. This CDR3 region has 17 residues. CDR1 MGHRA and CDR2 YSYEKL come from the germline V gene. CDR3 region: CASSHKTSGVNTGELFF. CDR3 bases: TGCGCCAGCAGCCATAAAACTAGCGGAGTTAACACCGGGGAGCTGTTTTTT.

At least ten counts were recorded for this clonotype. The chain employs TRBV11-2 and TRBJ2-5; the D gene could be TRBD1 or TRBD2 (5 bases each). The CDR3 length is 15 residues. Germline CDR1 is SGHAT and CDR2 is FQNNGV. Deletions cut 5 bases from V and 4 bases from J, with 17 bases between. Written as DNA, the CDR3 is TGTGCCAGCAGCGCCCAGTGGGGGACGAGAGAGACCCAGTACTTC. It yields the protein CASSAQWGTRETQYF.

This clonotype was seen ten or more times. The chain uses TRBV28 and TRBJ2-1, with 10 bases identical to TRBD2. V lost 1 base and J lost 7; bases outside the gene matches: 7. The CDR3 covers 16 residues. CDR1 and CDR2 from the germline V gene are MDHEN and SYDVKM. CDR3 region: CASSLFGTSVRNEQFF. CDR3 DNA sequence: TGTGCCAGCAGTTTATTCGGGACTAGCGTCCGGAATGAGCAGTTCTTC.

This clonotype was seen repeatedly, ten times or more. The chain has TRBV19 and TRBJ2-5, with a tentative D call TRBD1 (6 bases). Trimming left V 6 bases short and J 1 base short, with 15 bases between. CDR1 and CDR2 from the germline V gene are LNHDA and SQIVND (reference sequence). This CDR3 region has 15 residues. The CDR3 nucleotides are TGTGCCAGTAGCACCGCAGGGGTTCGCCAAGAGACCCAGTACTTC. Translation: CASSTAGVRQETQYF.

The chain uses TRBV5-1 and TRBJ1-1, with TRBD1 matching 7 bases. CDR1 and CDR2 from the germline V gene are SGHRS and YFSETQ. Trimming removed 4 bases from V and 6 bases from J; junction bases left unmatched: 6. CDR3 size: 13 residues. The CDR3 DNA follows: TGCGCCAGCAGCATAGACAGGGCCTCTGAAGCTTTCTTT. Translated: CASSIDRASEAFF. Full variable domain (missing parts from reference TRBV5-1 and TRBJ1-1): KAGVTQTPRYLIKTRGQQVTLSCSPISGHRSVSWYQQTPGQGLQFLFEYFSETQRNKGNFPGRFSGRQFSNSRSEMNVSTLELGDSALYLCASSIDRASEAFFGQGTRLTVV.

This clonotype was picked up many times. The chain combines TRBV7-9 with TRBJ2-5, with D tentatively TRBD2 (6 bases). Germline values: CDR1 SEHNR, CDR2 FQNEAQ (reference sequence). The CDR3 extends over 11 amino acids. With 4 bases removed from V and 7 bases from J, the gap between germline ends came to 7 bases. This CDR3 reads CASSSGGTQYF. CDR3 nucleotide sequence: TGTGCCAGCAGCTCCGGGGGGACCCAGTACTTC.

The chain couples TRBV5-1 to TRBJ1-5; D gene unclear. CDR3 length equals 21 residues. The germline V gene encodes CDR1 SGHRS and CDR2 YFSETQ. Trimming removed 1 base at V and 0 bases at J, with 26 bases between. The CDR3 here is CASSLNRLPCQTDYSNQPQHF. The CDR3 nucleotides read TGCGCCAGCAGCTTGAACCGCCTCCCTTGCCAGACCGACTATAGCAATCAGCCCCAGCATTTT. The full variable domain, in which reference TRBV5-1 and TRBJ1-5 provide the parts outside the CDR3, is KAGVTQTPRYLIKTRGQQVTLSCSPISGHRSVSWYQQTPGQGLQFLFEYFSETQRNKGNFPGRFSGRQFSNSRSEMNVSTLELGDSALYLCASSLNRLPCQTDYSNQPQHFGDGTRLSIL.

The table lists this clonotype with many counts. This chain joins TRBV6-5 and TRBJ2-5; weak D call: TRBD1 (6 bases). The germline V and J ends were trimmed by 0 bases and 6 bases, with 11 bases remaining between them. The CDR3 spans 14 residues. Germline CDR1 reads MNHEY; CDR2 reads SVGAGI. The CDR3 nucleotides are TGTGCCAGCAGTTACTCCTACAGGGTGCAGACCCAGTACTTC. It yields the protein CASSYSYRVQTQYF.

This clonotype was detected ten times or more. The J gene is TRBJ2-5, the V gene TRBV20-1, with D unresolved. The length of the CDR3 is 12 residues. Germline V gene data show CDR1 as DFQATT and CDR2 as SNEGSKA (reference sequence). Trimming took 1 base from V and 9 from J, leaving 12 bases between them. CDR3 sequence reads: CSARVTVEAQYF. CDR3 DNA sequence: TGCAGTGCTAGAGTTACCGTTGAGGCCCAGTACTTC.

The table lists this clonotype with many counts. V and J are TRBV2 and TRBJ2-1; D possibly corresponds to TRBD2 (5 bases). V was trimmed by 6 bases and J by 4 bases, leaving 13 bases between them. The length of the CDR3 is 14 residues. Germline CDR1 is SNHLY and CDR2 is FYNNEI. The CDR3 coding sequence is TGTGCCAGCAGCGACTTCGGCGGGTACAATGAGCAGTTCTTC. This translates into CASSDFGGYNEQFF.

This clonotype was seen at least ten times. The V gene is TRBV7-8, the J gene TRBJ2-2, with TRBD2 as a possible D gene (6 bases). This CDR3 has 11 residues. Trimming removed 8 bases from V and 7 bases from J, with 8 bases in between. Germline CDR1 SGHVS, CDR2 FQNEAQ. The CDR3: CASRGSGELFF. The CDR3 DNA is TGTGCCAGCCGGGGGAGCGGGGAGCTGTTTTTT.

At least ten counts were recorded for this clonotype. The V and J genes are TRBV7-9 and TRBJ1-1; D is unclear. Trimming removed 3 bases from V and 1 base from J, with 12 bases in between. CDR1 SEHNR and CDR2 FQNEAQ come from the germline V gene (reference sequence). This CDR3 has 15 residues. The CDR3 protein is CASSFGDPANTEAFF. The CDR3 DNA is TGTGCCAGCAGCTTTGGCGATCCGGCGAACACTGAAGCTTTCTTT.

This clonotype occurred a few times. The chain has TRBV5-1 and TRBJ2-1; 8 bases fit TRBD2. V shed 1 base and J 6 bases; nucleotides not matched to a gene: 6. The CDR3 is 15 residues long. The germline V gene has CDR1 SGHRS and CDR2 YFSETQ. CDR3 nucleotide sequence: TGCGCCAGCAGCTTGAATCTAGCGGGTTCCAATGAGCAGTTCTTC. Amino acid sequence: CASSLNLAGSNEQFF.

The chain couples TRBV28 to TRBJ1-4; D is uncertain. Trimming shortened V by 5 bases and J by 5 bases, and 15 bases separated the two germline ends. CDR1 is MDHEN, CDR2 SYDVKM, per germline. CDR3 length: 15 amino acids. CDR3 loop: CASSPRRPGNEKLFF. In nucleotides, the CDR3 is TGTGCCAGCAGTCCCCGGCGCCCCGGGAATGAAAAACTGTTTTTT.

This clonotype has at least ten counts. V usage is TRBV6-1 and J usage is TRBJ1-1, with 7 bases aligning to TRBD1. The V gene end was trimmed by 6 bases and the J gene end by 0 bases; junction bases not matched to a gene: 4. Germline CDR1 is MNHNS and CDR2 is SASEGT. The CDR3 loop spans 14 amino acids. CDR3 residues: CASSGDSLNTEAFF. The CDR3 DNA reads TGTGCCAGCAGCGGGGACAGCCTGAACACTGAAGCTTTCTTT.

This chain connects TRBV4-3 to TRBJ2-3; 9 bases are shared with TRBD2. Germline CDR1 and CDR2: LGHNA and YSLEER. V shed 3 bases, J shed 5 bases, and the junction held 12 bases outside the gene matches. This CDR3 has 17 residues. CDR3 DNA: TGCGCCAGCAGCCAGAGAAGATCTAGCGGGGATGGAGATACGCAGTATTTT. Translation gives CASSQRRSSGDGDTQYF.

This clonotype has ten or more counts. The genes are TRBV6-5 and TRBJ2-7, with 8 bases identical to TRBD1. The V gene end was trimmed by 0 bases and the J gene end by 5 bases; junction bases not matched to a gene: 9. The CDR3 is made up of 16 amino acids. The V gene's germline CDR1 is MNHEY and CDR2 SVGAGI. The CDR3 bases are TGTGCCAGCAGTTACTCGATAGCAGGGGGCGAAGACGAGCAGTACTTC. Translating gives CASSYSIAGGEDEQYF.

V usage is TRBV7-2 and J usage is TRBJ2-5, with D perhaps TRBD2 (5 bases). CDR1 is SGHTA and CDR2 is FQGNSA in the germline V gene. V was trimmed by 5 bases and J by 3 bases, leaving 7 bases between them. CDR3 length: 12 residues. The CDR3 region has the DNA TGTGCCAGCAGCCGGGAAAAAGAGACCCAGTACTTC. Encoded protein: CASSREKETQYF.